This T cell receptor (beta chain) was retrieved from a study of blood T cell repertoires in COVID-19. Study at large: COVID-19 samples collected from the United States, Italy and Spain covered acute and convalescent phases.

This clone has a single count. Original processing notes: From reference gene primer amplification, estimates of nucleated cell counts were derived. Clones were sequenced by immunoSEQ multiplex PCR, and TCRdb holds only the in-frame ones, with some missing. V and J calls and clone size come straight from that table; D and trimming were deduced from the DNA. This sample has around 260,000 clones; around 86% occur once, and the top ten carry 0.94%. Per germline, CDR1 LGHDT and CDR2 YNNKEL (reference sequence). The CDR3 contains 12 residues. V gave up 6 bases and J gave up 0 bases, with 4 bases separating them.

The specimen sequenced was peripheral blood. This TCR came from a woman aged 40 to 49 who had recovered from COVID-19. This chain connects TRBV3-1 (or the pseudogene TRBV3-2) to TRBJ2-3; no definite D call. The DNA of the CDR3 is TGTGCCAGCAGTATAAGCACAGATACGCAGTATTTT. It codes for CASSISTDTQYF.